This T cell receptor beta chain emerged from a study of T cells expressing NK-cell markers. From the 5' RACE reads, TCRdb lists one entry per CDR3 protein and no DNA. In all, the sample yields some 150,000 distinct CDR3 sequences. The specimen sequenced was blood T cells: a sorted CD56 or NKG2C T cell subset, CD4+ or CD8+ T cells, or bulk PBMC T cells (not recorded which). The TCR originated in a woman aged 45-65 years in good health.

This CDR3 reads CSAMVGWDHEYNEQFF. The chain couples TRBV20-1 to TRBJ2-1; TCRdb calls TRBD2, which cannot be checked without DNA. The CDR3 spans 16 residues. Germline CDR1 reads DFQATT; CDR2 reads SNEGSKA (reference sequence).